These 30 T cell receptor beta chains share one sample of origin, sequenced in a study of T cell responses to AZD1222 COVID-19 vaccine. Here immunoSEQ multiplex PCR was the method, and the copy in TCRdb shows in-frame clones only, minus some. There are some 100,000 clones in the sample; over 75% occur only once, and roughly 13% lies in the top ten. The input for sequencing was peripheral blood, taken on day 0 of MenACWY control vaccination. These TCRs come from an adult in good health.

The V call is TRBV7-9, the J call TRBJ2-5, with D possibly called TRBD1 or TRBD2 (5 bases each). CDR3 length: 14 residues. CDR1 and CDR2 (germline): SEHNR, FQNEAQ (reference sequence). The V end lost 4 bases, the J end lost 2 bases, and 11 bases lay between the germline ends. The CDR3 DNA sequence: TGTGCCAGCAGCTCGGGACGAAGACAAGAGACCCAGTACTTC. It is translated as CASSSGRRQETQYF.

In DNA form, the CDR3 reads TGCAGCGGCCAACAGGGAAACTATGGCTACACCTTC. Encoded protein: CSGQQGNYGYTF. This chain uses TRBV29-1 with TRBJ1-2; TRBD1 is a possible D gene (6 bases). The CDR3 is 12 residues long. The V gene's germline CDR1 is SQVTM and CDR2 ANQGSEA. V gave up 7 bases and J gave up 2 bases, with 11 bases separating them.

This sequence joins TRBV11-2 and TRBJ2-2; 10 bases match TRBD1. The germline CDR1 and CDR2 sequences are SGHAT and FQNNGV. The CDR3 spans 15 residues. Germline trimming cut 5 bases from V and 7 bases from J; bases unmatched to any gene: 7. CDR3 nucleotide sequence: TGTGCCAGCAGCCTGACAGGGGGCGAAGGCGGGGAGCTGTTTTTT. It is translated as CASSLTGGEGGELFF.

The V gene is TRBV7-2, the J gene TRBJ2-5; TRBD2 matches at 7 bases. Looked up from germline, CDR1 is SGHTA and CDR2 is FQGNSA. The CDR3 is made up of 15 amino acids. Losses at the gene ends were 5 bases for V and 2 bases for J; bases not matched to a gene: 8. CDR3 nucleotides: TGTGCCAGCAGCCCAAGCGGGACCATACAAGAGACCCAGTACTTC. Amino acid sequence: CASSPSGTIQETQYF.

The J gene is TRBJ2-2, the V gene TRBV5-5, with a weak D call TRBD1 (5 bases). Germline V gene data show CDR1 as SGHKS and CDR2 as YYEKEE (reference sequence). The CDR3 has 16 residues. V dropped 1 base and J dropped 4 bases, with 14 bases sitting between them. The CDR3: CASSLSYPGSTGELFF. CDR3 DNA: TGTGCCAGCAGCTTGAGTTATCCAGGGTCCACCGGGGAGCTGTTTTTT.

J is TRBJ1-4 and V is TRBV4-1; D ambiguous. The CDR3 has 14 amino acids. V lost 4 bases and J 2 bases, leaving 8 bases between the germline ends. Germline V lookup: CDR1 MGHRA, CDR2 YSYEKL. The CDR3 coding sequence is TGCGCCAGCAGCCCGAGCGGGACTAATGAAAAACTGTTTTTT. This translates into CASSPSGTNEKLFF.

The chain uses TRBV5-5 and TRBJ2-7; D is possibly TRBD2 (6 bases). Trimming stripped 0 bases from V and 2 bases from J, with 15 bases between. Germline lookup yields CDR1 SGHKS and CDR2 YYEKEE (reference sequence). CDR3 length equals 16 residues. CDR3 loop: CASSLGSGRLPYEQYF. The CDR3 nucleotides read TGTGCCAGCAGCTTGGGATCCGGGAGACTACCCTACGAGCAGTACTTC.

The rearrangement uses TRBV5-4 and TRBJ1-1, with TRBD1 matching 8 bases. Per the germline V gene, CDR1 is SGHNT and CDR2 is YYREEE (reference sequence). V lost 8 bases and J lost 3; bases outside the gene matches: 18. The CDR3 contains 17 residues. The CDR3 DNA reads TGTGCCAGTCGACGGGGGACAGGAAGCCGGTCAGACACTGAAGCTTTCTTT. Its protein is CASRRGTGSRSDTEAFF.

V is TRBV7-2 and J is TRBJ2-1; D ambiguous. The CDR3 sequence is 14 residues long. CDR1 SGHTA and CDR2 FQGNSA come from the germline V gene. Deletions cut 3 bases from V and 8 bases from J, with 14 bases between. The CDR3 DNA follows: TGTGCCAGCAGCTTTTCTATCTTGGTGGATGAGCAGTTCTTC. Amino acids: CASSFSILVDEQFF.

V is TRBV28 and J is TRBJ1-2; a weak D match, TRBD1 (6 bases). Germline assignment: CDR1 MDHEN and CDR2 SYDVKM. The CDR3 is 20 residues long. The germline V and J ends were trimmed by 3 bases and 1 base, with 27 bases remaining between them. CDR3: CASSFPSGDMKTDFNYGYTF. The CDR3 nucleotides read TGTGCCAGCAGTTTTCCTTCTGGGGACATGAAGACGGACTTTAACTATGGCTACACCTTC.

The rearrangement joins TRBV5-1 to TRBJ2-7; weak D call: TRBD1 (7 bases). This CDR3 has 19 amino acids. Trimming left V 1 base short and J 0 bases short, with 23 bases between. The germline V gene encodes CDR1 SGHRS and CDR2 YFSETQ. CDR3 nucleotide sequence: TGCGCCAGCAGCTTGATGAGCCTACAGGGGAGGCTGCACTCCTACGAGCAGTACTTC. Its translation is CASSLMSLQGRLHSYEQYF.

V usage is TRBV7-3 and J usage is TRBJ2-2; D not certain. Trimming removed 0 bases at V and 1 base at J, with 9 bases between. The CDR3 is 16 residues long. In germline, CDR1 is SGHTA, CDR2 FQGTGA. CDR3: CASSLTSSRNTGELFF. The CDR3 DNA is TGTGCCAGCAGCTTAACGTCTTCGCGGAACACCGGGGAGCTGTTTTTT. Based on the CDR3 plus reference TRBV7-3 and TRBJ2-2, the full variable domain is GAGVSQTPSNKVTEKGKYVELRCDPISGHTALYWYRQSLGQGPEFLIYFQGTGAADDSGLPNDRFFAVRPEGSVSTLKIQRTERGDSAVYLCASSLTSSRNTGELFFGEGSRLTVL.

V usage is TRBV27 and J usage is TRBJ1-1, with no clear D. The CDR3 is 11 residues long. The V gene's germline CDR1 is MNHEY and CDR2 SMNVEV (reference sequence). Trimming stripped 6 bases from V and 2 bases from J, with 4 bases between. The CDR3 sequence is CASRKNTEAFF. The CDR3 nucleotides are TGTGCCAGCAGGAAAAACACTGAAGCTTTCTTT.

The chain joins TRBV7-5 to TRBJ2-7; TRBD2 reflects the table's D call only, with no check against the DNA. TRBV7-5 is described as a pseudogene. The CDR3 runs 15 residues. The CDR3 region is CARSLGGGRRDEQYF. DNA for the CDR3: TGTGCCAGAAGCTTAGGGGGCGGGAGAAGAGACGAGCAGTACTTC.

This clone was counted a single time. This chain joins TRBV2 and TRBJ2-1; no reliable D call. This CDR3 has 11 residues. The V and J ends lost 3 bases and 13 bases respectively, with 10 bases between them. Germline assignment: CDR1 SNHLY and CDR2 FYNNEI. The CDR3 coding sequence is TGTGCCAGCAGTGATAACTGGGTTCAGTTCTTC. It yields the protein CASSDNWVQFF.

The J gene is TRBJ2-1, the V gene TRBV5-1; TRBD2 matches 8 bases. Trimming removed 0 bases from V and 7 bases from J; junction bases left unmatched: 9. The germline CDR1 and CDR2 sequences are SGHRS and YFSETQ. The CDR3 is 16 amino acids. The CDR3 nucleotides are TGCGCCAGCAGCTTGGTTGGTAGCGGGGAAGGAAATGAGCAGTTCTTC. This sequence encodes CASSLVGSGEGNEQFF.

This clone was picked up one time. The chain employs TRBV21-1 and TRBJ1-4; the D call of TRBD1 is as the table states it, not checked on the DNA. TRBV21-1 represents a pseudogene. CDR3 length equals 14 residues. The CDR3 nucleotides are TGTGCCAACCTTCAACAGGGCCGGGTTGCAAAACTGTTTTTT. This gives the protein CANLQQGRVAKLFF.

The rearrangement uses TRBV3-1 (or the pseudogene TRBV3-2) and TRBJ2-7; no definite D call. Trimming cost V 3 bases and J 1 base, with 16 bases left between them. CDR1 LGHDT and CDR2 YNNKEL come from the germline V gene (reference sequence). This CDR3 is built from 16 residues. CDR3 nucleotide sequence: TGTGCCAGCAGCCAGTGGACCGCGGCCCCGTCCTACGAGCAGTACTTC. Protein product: CASSQWTAAPSYEQYF.

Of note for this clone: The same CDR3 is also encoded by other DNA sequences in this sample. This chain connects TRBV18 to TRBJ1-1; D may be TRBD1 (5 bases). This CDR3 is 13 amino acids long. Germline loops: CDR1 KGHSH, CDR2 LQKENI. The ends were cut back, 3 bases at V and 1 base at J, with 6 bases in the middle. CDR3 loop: CASSPGQNTEAFF. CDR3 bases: TGTGCCAGCTCACCCGGACAGAACACTGAAGCTTTCTTT.

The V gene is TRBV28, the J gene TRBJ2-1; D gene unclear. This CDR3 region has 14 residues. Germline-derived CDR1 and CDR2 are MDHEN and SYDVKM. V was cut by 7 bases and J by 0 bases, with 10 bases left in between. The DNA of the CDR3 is TGTGCCAGCAAGGACCCGAACTCCTACAATGAGCAGTTCTTC. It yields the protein CASKDPNSYNEQFF.

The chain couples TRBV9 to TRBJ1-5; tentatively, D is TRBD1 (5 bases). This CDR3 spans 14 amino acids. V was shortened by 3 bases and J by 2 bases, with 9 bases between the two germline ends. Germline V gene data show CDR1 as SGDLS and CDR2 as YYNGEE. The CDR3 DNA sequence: TGTGCCAGCAGCGCCCGGGACGGCAATCAGCCCCAGCATTTT. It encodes CASSARDGNQPQHF.

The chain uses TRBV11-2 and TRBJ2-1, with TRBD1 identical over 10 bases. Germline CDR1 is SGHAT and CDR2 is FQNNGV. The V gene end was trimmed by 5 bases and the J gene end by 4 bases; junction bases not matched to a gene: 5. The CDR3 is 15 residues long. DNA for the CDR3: TGTGCCAGCAGCCCGACAGGGGGCCGTTACAATGAGCAGTTCTTC. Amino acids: CASSPTGGRYNEQFF.

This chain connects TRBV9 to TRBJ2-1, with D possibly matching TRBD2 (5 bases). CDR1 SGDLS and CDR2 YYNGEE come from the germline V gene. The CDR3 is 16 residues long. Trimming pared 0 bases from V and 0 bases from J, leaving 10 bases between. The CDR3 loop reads CASSVGSASSYNEQFF. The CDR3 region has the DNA TGTGCCAGCAGCGTAGGTAGCGCCAGCTCCTACAATGAGCAGTTCTTC.

CDR3 in DNA: TGCAGTGCTAGAGATCCCCAGCAAGCTTTCTTT. Its protein product is CSARDPQQAFF. This chain joins TRBV20-1 and TRBJ1-1; D ambiguous. CDR1 is DFQATT, CDR2 SNEGSKA, per germline (reference sequence). The length of the CDR3 is 11 residues. V lost 0 bases and J lost 9, with 8 bases in between.

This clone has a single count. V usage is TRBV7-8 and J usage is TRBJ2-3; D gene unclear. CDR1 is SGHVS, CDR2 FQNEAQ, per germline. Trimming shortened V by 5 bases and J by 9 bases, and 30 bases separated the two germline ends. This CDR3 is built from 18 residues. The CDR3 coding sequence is TGTGCCAGCAGCGCGCGCCCCCAACAAGGGTTCCTTTTTGGGACGCAGTATTTT. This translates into CASSARPQQGFLFGTQYF.

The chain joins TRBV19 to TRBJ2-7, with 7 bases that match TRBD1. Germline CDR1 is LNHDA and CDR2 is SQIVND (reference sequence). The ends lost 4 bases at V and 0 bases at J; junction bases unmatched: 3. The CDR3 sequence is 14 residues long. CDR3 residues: CASSTTGASYEQYF. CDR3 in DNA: TGTGCCAGTAGTACTACAGGGGCCTCCTACGAGCAGTACTTC.

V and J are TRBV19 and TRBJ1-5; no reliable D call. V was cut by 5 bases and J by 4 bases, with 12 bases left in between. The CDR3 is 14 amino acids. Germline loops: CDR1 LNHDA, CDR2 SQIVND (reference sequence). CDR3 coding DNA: TGTGCCAGTAGTCCCTCAGAGCGGAATCAGCCCCAGCATTTT. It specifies CASSPSERNQPQHF.

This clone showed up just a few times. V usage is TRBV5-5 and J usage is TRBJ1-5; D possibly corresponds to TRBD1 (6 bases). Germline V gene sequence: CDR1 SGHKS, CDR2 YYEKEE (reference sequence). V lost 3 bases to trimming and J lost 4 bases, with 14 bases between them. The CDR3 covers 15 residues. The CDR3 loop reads CASSSTGQSNQPQHF. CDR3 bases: TGTGCCAGCAGCTCAACCGGACAGTCTAATCAGCCCCAGCATTTT.

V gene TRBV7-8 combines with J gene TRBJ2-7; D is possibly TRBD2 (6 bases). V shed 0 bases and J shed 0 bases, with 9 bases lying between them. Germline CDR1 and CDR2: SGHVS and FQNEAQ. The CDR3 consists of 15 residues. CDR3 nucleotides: TGTGCCAGCAGCTTAGCGGGGAGGAGCTCCTACGAGCAGTACTTC. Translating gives CASSLAGRSSYEQYF.

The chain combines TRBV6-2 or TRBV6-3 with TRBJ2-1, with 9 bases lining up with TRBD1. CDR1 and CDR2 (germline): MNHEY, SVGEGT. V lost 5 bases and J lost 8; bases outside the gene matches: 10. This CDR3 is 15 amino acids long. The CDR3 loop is CASSTGQGVFDEQFF. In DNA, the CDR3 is TGTGCCAGCAGTACGGGACAGGGAGTATTTGATGAGCAGTTCTTC.